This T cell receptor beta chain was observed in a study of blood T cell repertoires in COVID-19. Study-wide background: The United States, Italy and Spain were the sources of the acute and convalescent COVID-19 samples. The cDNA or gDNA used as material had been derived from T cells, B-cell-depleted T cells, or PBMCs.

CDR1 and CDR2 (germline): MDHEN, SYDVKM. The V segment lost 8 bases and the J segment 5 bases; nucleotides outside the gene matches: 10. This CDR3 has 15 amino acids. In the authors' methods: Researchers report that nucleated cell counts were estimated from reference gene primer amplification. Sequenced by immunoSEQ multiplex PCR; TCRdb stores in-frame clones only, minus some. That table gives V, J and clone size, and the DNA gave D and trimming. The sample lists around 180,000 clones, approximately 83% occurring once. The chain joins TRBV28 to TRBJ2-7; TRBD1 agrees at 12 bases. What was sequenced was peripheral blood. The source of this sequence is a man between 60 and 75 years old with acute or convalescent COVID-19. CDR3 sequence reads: CASPPPGQGAHEQYF. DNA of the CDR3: TGTGCCAGCCCCCCTCCGGGACAGGGGGCCCACGAGCAGTACTTC.